These 9 T cell receptor beta chains were sequenced from one sample in a study of blood T cell repertoires in COVID-19. The repertoire was sequenced with immunoSEQ multiplex PCR; TCRdb's copy has only in-frame clones and lacks some. The data hold roughly 150,000 clones, with approximately 80% observed a single time. The sample consisted of PBMCs or T cells enriched from blood (not recorded which). These receptors originate from a man in his forties who had recovered from COVID-19.

The V gene is TRBV3-1 (or the pseudogene TRBV3-2), the J gene TRBJ2-1; the D is unclear. CDR3 length: 12 amino acids. V was trimmed by 5 bases and J by 9 bases, leaving 11 bases between them. Germline V gene sequence: CDR1 LGHDT, CDR2 YNNKEL (reference sequence). CDR3 bases: TGTGCCAGCAGCTCCTCATCGGGTGAGCAGTTCTTC. This gives the protein CASSSSSGEQFF.

The chain is built from TRBV11-2 and TRBJ1-5; D is undetermined. Germline V gene lookup returns CDR1 SGHAT and CDR2 FQNNGV. The length of the CDR3 is 15 residues. V lost 2 bases and J lost 0, with 8 bases in between. CDR3 nucleotides: TGTGCCAGCAGCTTAATGTCAGATAGCAATCAGCCCCAGCATTTT. Translated: CASSLMSDSNQPQHF.

The chain is built from TRBV4-1 and TRBJ1-1, with a tentative D call TRBD1 (6 bases). The V and J ends lost 0 bases and 5 bases respectively, with 16 bases between them. The CDR3 has 16 amino acids. Germline loops: CDR1 MGHRA, CDR2 YSYEKL. The CDR3 sequence: CASSQDRTQGETEAFF. DNA for the CDR3: TGCGCCAGCAGCCAAGATCGGACACAGGGTGAGACTGAAGCTTTCTTT.

CDR3 in DNA: TGCGCCAGCAGCCAAGACCGGACTAGCGGGGAAGCCTACGAGCAGTACTTC. Translating gives CASSQDRTSGEAYEQYF. The chain couples TRBV4-1 to TRBJ2-7, with TRBD2 matching 12 bases. The V segment lost 0 bases and the J segment 2 bases; nucleotides outside the gene matches: 5. The CDR3 contains 17 residues. Germline assignment: CDR1 MGHRA and CDR2 YSYEKL.

This rearrangement joins TRBV5-1 to TRBJ1-2; D remains ambiguous. The CDR3 runs 15 residues. Germline V gene sequence: CDR1 SGHRS, CDR2 YFSETQ. V was pared by 0 bases and J by 8 bases, with 17 bases between. CDR3: CASSLAVTPQMGYTF. The DNA of the CDR3 is TGCGCCAGCAGCTTGGCCGTCACCCCGCAGATGGGCTACACCTTC.

This clone was counted ten times or more. The chain joins TRBV7-2 to TRBJ2-4, with 11 bases lining up with TRBD2. This CDR3 spans 19 amino acids. From germline, CDR1 is SGHTA and CDR2 FQGNSA. Unmatched junction bases numbered 8, after V lost 0 bases and J lost 1 base. The CDR3 sequence is CASSLAGSGGAWAKNIQYF. The CDR3 region has the DNA TGTGCCAGCAGCTTAGCGGGTAGCGGGGGGGCCTGGGCCAAAAACATTCAGTACTTC.

This chain links TRBV19 with TRBJ2-4; D possibly corresponds to TRBD2 (5 bases). Germline lookup yields CDR1 LNHDA and CDR2 SQIVND (reference sequence). V was clipped by 7 bases and J by 1 base, with 8 bases between them. The CDR3 loop spans 13 amino acids. DNA of the CDR3: TGTGCCAGTACCCCGGGGGCCAAAAACATTCAGTACTTC. This encodes CASTPGAKNIQYF.

This clone appeared a few times. The chain links TRBV5-1 to TRBJ1-1, with a weak D call TRBD1 (6 bases). Between the trimmed V and J ends, which lost 1 base and 0 bases, there was a span of 7 bases. The CDR3 runs 14 residues. Germline CDR1 and CDR2: SGHRS and YFSETQ. CDR3 nucleotides: TGCGCCAGCAGCTTGACAGGGATGAACACTGAAGCTTTCTTT. Amino acid sequence: CASSLTGMNTEAFF.

In this sample, this clone turned up a few times. The genes are TRBV9 and TRBJ1-1; D might be TRBD1 (6 bases). V gave up 3 bases and J gave up 3 bases, with 18 bases separating them. Germline values: CDR1 SGDLS, CDR2 YYNGEE. This CDR3 region has 16 residues. The DNA of the CDR3 is TGTGCCAGCAGCGGCGGGTGGACAGCCGGACACACTGAAGCTTTCTTT. Its protein is CASSGGWTAGHTEAFF.